The sequence of this T cell receptor beta chain was determined in a study of cytomegalovirus exposure and HLA in healthy donors. Study outcomes and limitations: Rare sequences made up most TCRs, while some public TCRs were found in many donors. One variant, a missense change in DCLRE1C, was linked in a later analysis to TCR beta V- and J-gene trimming.

Amplification used 60 Vbeta primers and 13 Jbeta primers. Produced via immunoSEQ multiplex PCR; TCRdb's table is partial and in-frame only. The sample records roughly 120,000 clones, roughly 63% being singletons. Points on this clone: No antigen is known for it.

Germline lookup yields CDR1 SEHNR and CDR2 FQNEAQ (reference sequence). CDR3 length: 14 residues. V was shortened by 3 bases and J by 3 bases, with 12 bases between the two germline ends. The receptor's source is a man in his thirties or forties in good health and CMV-seropositive. The sequencing input was PBMCs. The rearrangement joins TRBV7-9 to TRBJ2-7; weak D call: TRBD2 (6 bases). CDR3: CASSLQGGHYEQYF. In DNA, the CDR3 is TGTGCCAGCAGCTTGCAAGGAGGGCACTACGAGCAGTACTTC.